The clone carrying this T cell receptor (beta chain) occurred once. The CDR3 contains 12 residues. Trimming shortened V by 8 bases and J by 3 bases, and 11 bases separated the two germline ends. Germline values: CDR1 WSHSY, CDR2 SAAADI. The data stem from a study of technical replicates of blood from a few donors. This table comes from immunoSEQ multiplex PCR, and its TCRdb copy is limited to in-frame clones, with some not included. The repertoire holds tens of thousands of clones, roughly 94% seen once, with about 0.25% in the top ten. The specimen was T cells isolated from PBMCs. The sequence was obtained from a human donor in good health. The J gene is TRBJ2-7, the V gene TRBV10-2; possibly TRBD2 for D (6 bases). The CDR3 sequence is CASPGSVYEQYF. The CDR3 region has the DNA TGCGCCAGCCCCGGGAGTGTCTACGAGCAGTACTTC.